Listed below are T cell receptor beta chains from one sample, sequenced in a study of CD8 T cells in ankylosing spondylitis. TCRdb redid the calling of the 5' RACE reads with MiXCR, one entry per CDR3 protein. The sample carries some 140,000 distinct CDR3 sequences, 5.5% to 7.5% recorded once. The sequenced sample was blood, either unsorted or a sorted T cell fraction (not recorded which). Receptors were obtained from a female donor with ankylosing spondylitis or in good health (not recorded which). CDR3s include the opening cysteine and the closing phenylalanine or tryptophan. The order of the fields is CDR3 length, clone size, D gene, J gene, V gene, CDR3 DNA, CDR3 protein. D genes are given only for firm matches. Clone size is not always given. Where it is, it says once, few, many or a class for expanded clones.

13	many	NA	TRBJ1-1	TRBV29-1	TGCAGCGTTGAGACGGGGGCGAACACTGAAGCTTTCTTT	CSVETGANTEAFF
17	many	NA	TRBJ1-6	TRBV28	TGTGCCAGCAGTTCACTGGACATGACGGACTATAATTCACCCCTCCACTTT	CASSSLDMTDYNSPLHF
14	many	NA	TRBJ1-2	TRBV6-6	TGTGCCAGCAGTTACTCGTCGCTGAACTATGGCTACACCTTC	CASSYSSLNYGYTF
14	many	NA	TRBJ1-6	TRBV20-1	TGCAGTGCTAGAGACGACAGGAGGGGGTCACCCCTCCACTTT	CSARDDRRGSPLHF
16	many	NA	TRBJ2-7	TRBV6-2/TRBV6-3	TGTGCCAGCAGTTTTAACCAAGCCACCCCCCTCTACGAGCAGTACTTC	CASSFNQATPLYEQYF
13	many	NA	TRBJ1-5	TRBV5-1	TGCGCCAGCAGTAGCGATGGCAATCAGCCCCAGCATTTT	CASSSDGNQPQHF
13	many	NA	TRBJ1-1	TRBV6-1	TGTGCCAGCAAACCCGGGGTTGATGTTGAAGCTTTCTTT	CASKPGVDVEAFF
12	many	NA	TRBJ2-3	TRBV10-3	TGTGCCATCAGTGAGACGAAGGATACGCAGTATTTT	CAISETKDTQYF
17	few	NA	TRBJ2-2	TRBV5-6	TGTGCCAGCGGCCTTTTGTCAGACGACAGTGAAGCCGGGGAGCTGTTTTTT	CASGLLSDDSEAGELFF
16	many	NA	TRBJ2-4	TRBV10-3	TGTGCCATCAGTGAGGGCAGTCAACTAGCCAAAAACATTCAGTACTTC	CAISEGSQLAKNIQYF
14	many	TRBD1	TRBJ2-7	TRBV5-1	TGCGCCAGCAGCAGGGGGGACAGGGAGAACGAGCAGTACTTC	CASSRGDRENEQYF
13	many	NA	TRBJ2-2	TRBV29-1	TGCAGCGTTTTGACGGGAGCCAACACCGGGGTTTTTTTT	CSVLTGANTGVFF
14	many	NA	TRBJ2-2	TRBV2	TGTGCCAGCAGTGAAGCCCGACAGGTCGGGGAGCTGTTTTTT	CASSEARQVGELFF
17	many	TRBD1	TRBJ1-1	TRBV5-1	TGCGCCAGCAGCACCGGTCAGGGGGCAGGAATGAACACTGAAGCTTTCTTT	CASSTGQGAGMNTEAFF
13	many	NA	TRBJ1-1	TRBV12-3/TRBV12-4	TGTGCCAGCAGGAGAGGAGAAGGCACTGAAGCTTTCTTT	CASRRGEGTEAFF
20	many	NA	TRBJ1-4	TRBV25-1	TGTGCCAGCAGTGAATATTTCAATGCCCCTGTTGCCCTAATAGGTGAAAAACTGTTTTTT	CASSEYFNAPVALIGEKLFF
13	many	TRBD1	TRBJ1-2	TRBV2	TGTGCCAGCAGCGGACAGGGGGAGTATGGCTACACCTTC	CASSGQGEYGYTF
14	many	NA	TRBJ2-3	TRBV7-6	TGTGCCAGCAGCTTAGCGTCGGCCACAGATACGCAGTATTTT	CASSLASATDTQYF
11	many	NA	TRBJ1-1	TRBV6-5	TGTGCCAGCAGTGGGTACACTGAAGCTTTCTTT	CASSGYTEAFF
13	NA	NA	TRBJ2-6	TRBV30	TGTGCCTGGAGTGTATCTGGGGCCAACGTCCTGACTTTC	CAWSVSGANVLTF
15	few	TRBD1	TRBJ2-7	TRBV4-3	TGCGCCAGCAGCCAAGAAATAGGGGGCATCTACGAGCAGTACTTC	CASSQEIGGIYEQYF